This TCR beta chain is from a study of Graves' ophthalmopathy and Graves' hyperthyroidism. At the level of the study: The study drew peripheral blood at initial diagnosis, before any treatment.

Overall study results and limits: Ophthalmopathy progression predictions by the model showed around 72% specificity and approximately 71% sensitivity.

V was shortened by 4 bases and J by 7 bases, with 14 bases between the two germline ends. The CDR3 totals 13 residues. Germline-derived CDR1 and CDR2 are SGHRS and YFSETQ. The TCR beta CDR3 regions underwent amplification from RNA transcripts. An initial RT-PCR round employing HTBI primers preceded a second-round multiplex PCR. Each CDR3 protein gets one entry after TCRdb re-called the multiplex PCR reads with MiXCR. The repertoire consists of 350,000 to 400,000 distinct CDR3 sequences, with less than 20% occurring once and the leading ten covering 5.5% to 7%. The sample holds many counts of this clonotype. The antigen is unknown. Clinical symptoms, serum thyroxine, TRAb, thyroid ultrasound and orbital computed tomography determined diagnosis. The PBMC fraction was derived from over 9 ml of fresh peripheral blood.

The sample comprised peripheral blood. This sequence originates from a woman under 30 with stable Graves' hyperthyroidism. This chain links TRBV5-1 with TRBJ1-1, with D possibly matching TRBD1 (5 bases). The CDR3: CASSPRTYNEAFF. The CDR3 coding sequence is TGCGCCAGCAGCCCCCGGACATACAATGAAGCTTTCTTT.